The source of this TCR beta chain is a study of cytomegalovirus exposure and HLA in healthy donors. Findings and caveats of the study: When presence/absence was analysed, sequencing depth was taken to be roughly uniform across donors. There were several of the most significant clusters that appeared linked to common viral pathogens in a later analysis. HLA alleles were associated with 15,000 to 20,000 TCR beta sequences in a later analysis at 0.05 false discovery rate.

Trimming took off 6 bases at V and 7 bases at J, with 15 bases between the two ends. The CDR3 contains 13 residues. Germline CDR1 and CDR2: SEHNR and FQNEAQ (reference sequence). PCR was performed using 60 Vbeta and 13 Jbeta primers. Assay: immunoSEQ multiplex PCR; the TCRdb copy retains only in-frame clones and omits some. The data show about 160,000 clones, over 60% seen once. A remark on this clone: Its antigen remains unknown.

The rearrangement links TRBV7-9 to TRBJ1-2; weak D call: TRBD1 (5 bases). What was sequenced was PBMCs. This receptor was taken from a young woman in good health and CMV-seronegative. CDR3 sequence reads: CASSSQGLGGYTF. CDR3 DNA: TGTGCCAGCAGTTCGCAGGGTTTGGGTGGCTACACCTTC.